The 3 T cell receptor beta chains below were found in one sample sequenced in a study of T cells in Graves' hyperthyroidism and ophthalmopathy. Amplified TCR beta CDR3 regions came from RNA transcripts. The study used the HTBI primer set for a first-round RT-PCR of the TCR CDR3. Via MiXCR, TCRdb re-called the multiplex PCR reads, giving one row per CDR3 protein. The repertoire has fewer than 450,000 distinct CDR3 sequences, about 18% of them found once; the top ten carry roughly two fifths. Sequenced: blood. The receptors shown here come from a man aged 18 to 30 with Graves' ophthalmopathy.

This clonotype was detected ten times or more. The V gene is TRBV27, the J gene TRBJ2-7, with TRBD2 matching 12 bases. V was clipped by 0 bases and J by 4 bases; unmatched bases: 4. The CDR3 runs 16 residues. Germline V gene data show CDR1 as MNHEY and CDR2 as SMNVEV (reference sequence). For the CDR3, the DNA is TGTGCCAGCAGTTTATCGCTAGCGGGGGGGCTTTACGAGCAGTACTTC. Protein product: CASSLSLAGGLYEQYF.

The chain has TRBV18 and TRBJ2-1; 10 nucleotides match TRBD1. The J segment lost 6 bases and the V segment lost 3 bases, leaving 5 bases of the junction unmatched. The germline gives CDR1 KGHSH, CDR2 LQKENI. This CDR3 spans 15 amino acids. The CDR3 sequence: CASSPGTGDFNEQFF. CDR3 DNA: TGTGCCAGCTCACCCGGGACAGGGGACTTCAATGAGCAGTTCTTC.

The J gene is TRBJ1-5, the V gene TRBV19; 9 bases map to TRBD1. CDR3 length: 13 residues. CDR1 is LNHDA and CDR2 is SQIVND in the germline V gene (reference sequence). The CDR3 protein is CAIGDRGNQPQHF. DNA for the CDR3: TGTGCAATAGGGGACAGGGGCAATCAGCCCCAGCATTTT.